Shown below are 21 T cell receptor beta chains from a single sample sequenced in a study of blood T cell repertoires in COVID-19. The protocol was immunoSEQ multiplex PCR, while the TCRdb copy is restricted to in-frame clones and leaves out a portion. Found here are a few hundred thousand clones, roughly 80% of them singletons; the top ten hold 4.1%. Sequencing was carried out using peripheral blood. These receptors were collected from a woman between 45 and 65 years old with active or convalescent COVID-19.

The chain combines TRBV30 with TRBJ2-7; 7 bases are shared with TRBD2. Germline assignment: CDR1 GTSNPN and CDR2 SVGIG (reference sequence). V shed 2 bases, J shed 6 bases, and the junction held 10 bases outside the gene matches. The CDR3 extends over 14 amino acids. In DNA, the CDR3 is TGTGCCTGGAGTCTCCCAGGAGGGAGGGGCGAGCAGTACTTC. This gives the protein CAWSLPGGRGEQYF. The complete variable domain, with remaining parts taken from reference TRBV30 and TRBJ2-7, reads SQTIHQWPATLVQPVGSPLSLECTVEGTSNPNLYWYRQAAGRGLQLLFYSVGIGQISSEVPQNLSASRPQDRQFILSSKKLLLSDSGFYLCAWSLPGGRGEQYFGPGTRLTVT.

On this clone itself: Other DNA sequences from this sample encode an identical CDR3 as well. This chain connects TRBV5-1 to TRBJ1-4; TRBD1 agrees at 7 bases. Germline loops: CDR1 SGHRS, CDR2 YFSETQ. V shed 2 bases, J shed 6 bases, and the junction held 4 bases outside the gene matches. This CDR3 has 14 amino acids. CDR3 sequence (DNA): TGCGCCAGCAGCTTAGGGGGCGCGGATGAAAAACTGTTTTTT. Translation: CASSLGGADEKLFF.

The chain recombines TRBV6-1 with TRBJ1-5; D is ambiguous. The CDR3 totals 14 residues. Germline V lookup: CDR1 MNHNS, CDR2 SASEGT. Trimming took off 3 bases at V and 4 bases at J, with 10 bases between the two ends. CDR3 nucleotides: TGTGCCAGCAGTGACAGGTCCCTTAATCAGCCCCAGCATTTT. Amino acid sequence: CASSDRSLNQPQHF.

The chain employs TRBV5-1 and TRBJ2-3; TRBD2 aligns across 13 bases. Unmatched junction bases numbered 8, after V lost 4 bases and J lost 6 bases. The CDR3 is 16 amino acids. Germline values: CDR1 SGHRS, CDR2 YFSETQ. CDR3 in DNA: TGCGCCAGCAGCGCCGGACTAGCGGGAGTCTCGGATACGCAGTATTTT. It translates to CASSAGLAGVSDTQYF.

As concerns this clone: A clone one base away is much larger, so this may be a read error. The rearrangement links TRBV5-8 to TRBJ1-1; D is perhaps TRBD1 (5 bases). There are 13 residues in the CDR3. Germline CDR1 is SGHTS and CDR2 is YDEGEE. V lost 2 bases to trimming and J lost 1 base, with 6 bases between them. The CDR3 region is CASSFDRNTEAFF. The CDR3 DNA reads as TGTGCCAGCAGCTTCGACAGGAACACTGAAGCTTTCTTT. The whole variable domain, remainder taken from reference TRBV5-8 and TRBJ1-1, is EAGVTQSPTHLIKTRGQQATLRCSPISGHTSVYWYQQALGLGLQFLLWYDEGEERNRGNFPPRFSGRQFPNYSSELNVNALELEDSALYLCASSFDRNTEAFFGQGTRLTVV.

CDR3 DNA sequence: TGTGCCAGCAGCCCAAGGCGGGGCAAAAACACCGGGGAGCTGTTTTTT. Its protein product is CASSPRRGKNTGELFF. This chain links TRBV11-3 with TRBJ2-2, with D maybe TRBD2 (6 bases). Germline CDR1 SGHNT, CDR2 YENEEA. The CDR3 has 16 amino acids. The germline V and J ends were trimmed by 5 bases and 2 bases, with 15 bases remaining between them.

The V and J genes are TRBV7-7 and TRBJ2-2; D is possibly TRBD2 (5 bases). The germline CDR1 and CDR2 sequences are SSHAT and FNYEAQ (reference sequence). With 5 bases removed from V and 5 bases from J, the gap between germline ends came to 12 bases. This CDR3 is 14 amino acids long. CDR3 region: CASSPSGGTGELFF. In DNA, the CDR3 is TGTGCCAGCAGCCCGTCCGGCGGGACCGGGGAGCTGTTTTTT.

The chain uses TRBV21-1 and TRBJ2-2; the DNA was not compared with TRBD2, the D call given in the table. TRBV21-1 is classified as a pseudogene. The CDR3 spans 15 residues. CDR3 DNA sequence: TGTGCCAGCAGCTCAACGACGGGGAACACCGGGGAGCTGTTTTTT. It encodes CASSSTTGNTGELFF.

The chain carries TRBV6-2 or TRBV6-3 and TRBJ2-3, with 8 nucleotides matching TRBD2. Germline trimming cut 5 bases from V and 1 base from J; bases unmatched to any gene: 11. Germline lookup yields CDR1 MNHEY and CDR2 SVGEGT. The CDR3 sequence is 17 residues long. CDR3 nucleotide sequence: TGTGCCAGCAGTCACTGGCCGCGGCGGGAGGGCACAGATACGCAGTATTTT. This codes for CASSHWPRREGTDTQYF.

The gene calls are TRBV9 and TRBJ1-3; D not certain. With 3 bases removed from V and 0 bases from J, the gap between germline ends came to 7 bases. The CDR3 loop spans 14 amino acids. CDR1 is SGDLS and CDR2 is YYNGEE in the germline V gene. CDR3 sequence reads: CASSAADSGNTIYF. In nucleotides, the CDR3 is TGTGCCAGCAGCGCAGCGGACTCTGGAAACACCATATATTTT.

This clone was seen once. The chain couples TRBV5-6 to TRBJ2-2; 7 positions match TRBD2. V shed 1 base and J 7 bases; nucleotides not matched to a gene: 13. Germline lookup yields CDR1 SGHDT and CDR2 YYEEEE. The CDR3 is 17 residues long. The CDR3 DNA follows: TGTGCCAGCAGCTTGAATCGCCGGACCTGGGGGGGCGGGGAGCTGTTTTTT. Amino acids: CASSLNRRTWGGGELFF.

The gene calls are TRBV11-1 and TRBJ2-1; 11 bases line up with TRBD1. This CDR3 comprises 15 residues. Germline V lookup: CDR1 SGHAT, CDR2 FQDESV (reference sequence). The ends lost 6 bases at V and 7 bases at J; junction bases unmatched: 8. CDR3 nucleotide sequence: TGTGCCAGCAGAGTCGGGACAGGGGGTTGGAATGAGCAGTTCTTC. This codes for CASRVGTGGWNEQFF.

To note about this clone: This may arise from a read error, as a much more abundant clone is one base away. V usage is TRBV3-1 (or the pseudogene TRBV3-2) and J usage is TRBJ2-1, with 12 positions matching TRBD2. V dropped 4 bases and J dropped 6; count of bases not matched to a gene: 4. The CDR3 has 15 residues. Looked up from germline, CDR1 is LGHDT and CDR2 is YNNKEL (reference sequence). CDR3 nucleotides: TGTGCCAGCAGCCCCGGGACTAGCGGGCTCAATGAGCAGTTCTTC. Protein: CASSPGTSGLNEQFF.

The V and J genes are TRBV5-6 and TRBJ2-7; 9 bases align to TRBD1. The CDR3 has 14 amino acids. Per the germline V gene, CDR1 is SGHDT and CDR2 is YYEEEE. V lost 4 bases, J lost 6 bases, and 8 bases stayed unmatched. The CDR3 loop reads CASSRGQGYSEQYF. The DNA for the CDR3 is TGTGCCAGCAGCCGGGGACAGGGCTATAGCGAGCAGTACTTC. Full variable domain (rest looked up from reference TRBV5-6 and TRBJ2-7): DAGVTQSPTHLIKTRGQQVTLRCSPKSGHDTVSWYQQALGQGPQFIFQYYEEEERQRGNFPDRFSGHQFPNYSSELNVNALLLGDSALYLCASSRGQGYSEQYFGPGTRLTVT.

Of note for this clone: This sample includes further DNA sequences coding for the same CDR3. The V and J genes are TRBV7-9 and TRBJ2-1; D call uncertain. The CDR3 is 15 amino acids. Germline CDR1 SEHNR, CDR2 FQNEAQ (reference sequence). V was shortened by 1 base and J by 0 bases, with 7 bases between the two germline ends. Written as DNA, the CDR3 is TGTGCCAGCAGCTTAGATGGCGGCTCCTACAATGAGCAGTTCTTC. It yields the protein CASSLDGGSYNEQFF.

The chain links TRBV11-2 to TRBJ2-1; 9 bases map to TRBD2. Trimming cost V 5 bases and J 2 bases; bases outside gene matches: 10. This CDR3 comprises 17 residues. CDR1 is SGHAT, CDR2 FQNNGV, per germline. The CDR3 DNA reads as TGTGCCAGCAGCGGCAGGACTAGCGCGGGCCCCTACAATGAGCAGTTCTTC. Its protein product is CASSGRTSAGPYNEQFF.

The gene calls are TRBV7-8 and TRBJ2-2, with D maybe TRBD1 (6 bases). The V end lost 5 bases, the J end lost 4 bases, and 26 bases lay between the germline ends. This CDR3 is built from 19 residues. The germline gives CDR1 SGHVS, CDR2 FQNEAQ. CDR3 sequence reads: CASSLIRPETGRGTGELFF. In DNA, the CDR3 is TGTGCCAGCAGCCTAATTAGACCAGAGACAGGTCGGGGCACCGGGGAGCTGTTTTTT.

The V gene is TRBV7-2, the J gene TRBJ1-2, with 7 bases identical to TRBD1. Germline-derived CDR1 and CDR2 are SGHTA and FQGNSA. The CDR3 is made up of 17 amino acids. V was pared by 1 base and J by 5 bases, with 13 bases of the junction left unmatched. The CDR3 DNA is TGTGCCAGCAGCTTAGGCACATACCGGGACAGCGTGTATGGCTACACCTTC. Translation gives CASSLGTYRDSVYGYTF.

With respect to this clone: Other DNA sequences in the sample encode the same CDR3. The DNA for the CDR3 is TGTGCCAGCAGTCTCAGGGGCGGCTATGGCTACACCTTC. As protein: CASSLRGGYGYTF. The J gene is TRBJ1-2, the V gene TRBV27, with D possibly matching TRBD1 (6 bases). This CDR3 spans 13 amino acids. V lost 5 bases and J 4 bases, leaving 11 bases between the germline ends. CDR1 is MNHEY, CDR2 SMNVEV, per germline (reference sequence).

The chain employs TRBV28 and TRBJ2-7, with 9 bases lining up with TRBD2. The CDR3 spans 14 residues. With V trimmed by 5 bases and J by 1 base, 3 bases remained unmatched. CDR1 and CDR2 (germline): MDHEN, SYDVKM. In DNA form, the CDR3 reads TGTGCCAGCAGTCCTAGCGGGATATCCTACGAGCAGTACTTC. Amino acid sequence: CASSPSGISYEQYF.

The chain has TRBV5-1 and TRBJ2-2, with 9 bases that match TRBD1. With 0 bases clipped from V and 0 bases from J, the junction kept 12 bases outside the gene matches. The CDR3 runs 20 residues. Looked up from germline, CDR1 is SGHRS and CDR2 is YFSETQ. CDR3 DNA: TGCGCCAGCAGCTTGGCCGGGGGACAGGGCTTCGGGACGAACACCGGGGAGCTGTTTTTT. Amino acids: CASSLAGGQGFGTNTGELFF.